This T cell receptor beta chain was sequenced in a study of shared T cell receptors in the human thymus. The protocol was immunoSEQ multiplex PCR, while the TCRdb copy is restricted to in-frame clones and leaves out a portion. The sample shows more than 550,000 clones, about 89% of them seen only once. V was clipped by 6 bases and J by 5 bases, with 16 bases between them. In germline, CDR1 is MDHEN, CDR2 SYDVKM. There are 14 residues in the CDR3. These data were likewise used in another study, on human thymus T cells. As that study records: Thymus tissue for the work was resected from patients undergoing corrective heart surgery. A high degree of thymic repertoire overlap among unrelated individuals was reported in related research.

The sequence was collected from a boy under three years old with a congenital heart defect. The source material was thymocytes. The V gene is TRBV28, the J gene TRBJ1-1, with D possibly being TRBD1 (5 bases). The DNA for the CDR3 is TGTGCCAGCAGGAAGGGCAGGGAGGGGACTGAAGCTTTCTTT. Translated: CASRKGREGTEAFF.